This TCR beta chain was captured by sequencing in a study of human T cells and chemical hapten exposure (dated by TCRdb to the early 2020s). With respect to the entire study: For sensitization, 2% DPC in acetone was applied to an approximately 2 cm by approximately 2 cm area of upper inner arm skin. Throughout the roughly 25-week study period, patients were also given weekly therapeutic DPC doses on the scalp. The patient cohort, mostly female, included alopecia areata with under or over 50% scalp involvement, alopecia totalis and alopecia universalis. Libraries were pooled for sequencing, and per-sample TCR yields varied mainly because of small differences in library volumes within the pool. About 28 alopecia patients gave blood for TCR sequencing at one to four time points (pre-sensitization, 2, 6 and 24 weeks). Blood samples were taken from patients before sensitization (week 0) and at 2, 6 and about 24 weeks after DPC sensitization. Patch testing was performed on the upper back with Finn chambers containing 0.01% DPC, and the patch tests were scored after 6 days according to International Contact Dermatitis Research Group standards. In alopecia patients, the study followed how the peripheral blood TCR repertoire changed in vivo over primary and secondary sensitization to diphenylcyclopropenone (DPC), a hapten. Results and caveats for the whole study, not just this receptor: All patients had alopecia, a presumed autoimmune disease, so their immune response might differ from that of healthy individuals. Compared with pre-sensitization or healthy control sets, expanded TCRs formed significantly more large CDR3 similarity clusters, which is consistent with antigen-driven responses. A positive correlation was found between the number of PT1 expanded TCRs and patch test score, with significance reached at thresholds 8, 16 and 32 but not 4. Repeated subsampling changed both the strength of the expansion versus patch-test correlation and the threshold at which that correlation became significant. DPC sensitization did not change the number of TCRs with a frequency above 1 in 1000, and there was no evidence of changes in global repertoire structure.

There are a few counts of this clonotype. This receptor's antigen is unknown. Per-nucleotide qualities are absent, and no much larger clonotype sits a single base away. The sample's time point label, decoded: patch test 2, 6 weeks after DPC sensitization. Per the publication, the treatment or condition label means: therapeutic diphenylcyclopropenone sensitization with weekly scalp DPC. Blood at each patch-test visit was drawn before the patch test was applied. To be eligible, patients had to be aged 18 to 70, diagnosed with alopecia and judged suitable for DPC therapy, while pregnant patients were excluded. Unfractionated whole blood was collected in Tempus Blood RNA tubes, and total RNA was extracted from that blood. Library generation was performed with RACE. Sequencing took place on a NextSeq 500. During library preparation, unique molecular identifiers were attached to individual cDNA molecules so that TCRs could be counted quantitatively and reproducibly. For every blood RNA sample, sequencing covered both the TCR alpha and TCR beta chains. Per the source publication's procedure: The median number of TCRs per sample was over 95,000, ranging from about 20,000 to 750,000. V, J and CDR3 annotation of the TCR reads was carried out using the Decombinator software suite. For the PS versus PT1 abundance plots, all samples were subsampled to the same number of TCRs (28,000). TCRs were defined as expanded if absent before sensitization and observed at least eight times at the 2-week time point. TCRdb passed the public sequencing reads through fastp at Q25 and MiXCR, retaining productive beta sequences. Every distinct CDR3 protein forms one entry, paired with its most common genes and DNA. The V and J calls come from TCRdb's annotation, not from the publication. The sample table contains tens of thousands of distinct CDR3 sequences; only one count was recorded for around 10% of them. Roughly 1.5% of the sample is held by the ten biggest clonotypes.

The sequencing here drew on whole blood, taken in connection with sensitization to the hapten diphenylcyclopropenone (DPC). This sequence was found in a man aged 18 to 29 with alopecia areata. Some clones in this sample may be carry-over from other donors' samples.

The sequenced DNA: TGCGCCAGCAGCCAAGACTGGAAGGAAAAACTGTTTTTT. This encodes CASSQDWKEKLFF. The V and J segments used are TRBV4-3 and TRBJ1-4; the D segment cannot be called with confidence. Via the germline V gene, CDR1 is LGHNA and CDR2 YSLEER. Cut back by 0 bases and 8 bases, the V and J ends lie 7 bases apart. From cysteine to phenylalanine, the CDR3 is 13 amino acids long. CDR3 DNA is the only sequence kept; it has 39 bases, read in frame from the first base.